The present entry profiles one T cell receptor (beta chain) with its context. Its antigen is undetermined. The sample comes from a study of T cell responses to AZD1222 COVID-19 vaccine. Study-wide context: The study pooled second doses at about 4 or about 12 weeks. Study-level findings and limits: The peak T cell response came first, and repertoires were sampled only after it. Mostly white British, mostly female donors; authors suggested clonal diversity may be underestimated. Spike regions recognized by vaccine-associated CD4 TCRs spanned the protein, led by 160-218 and 743-854.

From germline, CDR1 is SGHTA and CDR2 FQGNSA. This CDR3 contains 13 residues. V lost 3 bases and J lost 7, with 10 bases in between. Profiling relied on immunoSEQ multiplex PCR, and the TCRdb table lists in-frame clones only, not all of them. Of tens of thousands of clones listed, approximately 91% are singletons. The rearrangement uses TRBV7-2 and TRBJ1-5; D possibly corresponds to TRBD1 (6 bases). The source of this sequence is an adult in good health. The source was peripheral blood, collected on day 0 of AZD1222 vaccination. Here the CDR3 reads CASSFDRGQPQHF. The CDR3 nucleotides are TGTGCCAGCAGCTTCGATAGGGGGCAGCCCCAGCATTTT.